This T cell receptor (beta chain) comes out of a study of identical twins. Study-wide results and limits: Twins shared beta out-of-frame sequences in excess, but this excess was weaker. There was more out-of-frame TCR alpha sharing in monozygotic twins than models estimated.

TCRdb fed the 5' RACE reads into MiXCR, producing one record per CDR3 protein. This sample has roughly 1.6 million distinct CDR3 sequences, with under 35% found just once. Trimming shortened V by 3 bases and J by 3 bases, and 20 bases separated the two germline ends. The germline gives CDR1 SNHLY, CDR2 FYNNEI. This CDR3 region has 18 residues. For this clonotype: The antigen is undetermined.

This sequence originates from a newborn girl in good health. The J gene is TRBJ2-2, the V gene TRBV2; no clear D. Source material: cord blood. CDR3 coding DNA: TGTGCCAGCAGTGATAGGGAAAACGGCCTGACCTACACCGGGGAGCTGTTTTTT. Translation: CASSDRENGLTYTGELFF.